A single sample is the source of the 14 T cell receptor beta chains below, sequenced in a study of blood T cell repertoires in COVID-19. TCRdb keeps only in-frame clones here, not all; method: immunoSEQ multiplex PCR. This sample has fewer than 500,000 clones, with around 90% found just once. Sequenced sample: PBMCs or T cells enriched from blood (not recorded which). These receptors were collected from a woman aged 18 to 35 who had recovered from COVID-19.

The V call is TRBV13, the J call TRBJ2-3, with D possibly being TRBD2 (5 bases). Germline V gene lookup returns CDR1 PRHDT and CDR2 FYEKMQ (reference sequence). CDR3 length: 20 residues. V was trimmed by 2 bases and J by 2 bases, leaving 26 bases between them. The CDR3 here is CASSLREGGGPKHYTDTQYF. In DNA, the CDR3 is TGTGCCAGCAGCTTAAGAGAGGGCGGAGGCCCCAAACACTACACAGATACGCAGTATTTT.

The genes are TRBV6-5 and TRBJ1-4; D not certain. The CDR3 loop spans 15 amino acids. Between the trimmed V and J ends, which lost 10 bases and 4 bases, there was a span of 19 bases. CDR1 and CDR2 (germline): MNHEY, SVGAGI. In DNA, the CDR3 is TGTGCCACCACGAACAGTCGGGGAGGTAATGAAAAACTGTTTTTT. Its protein is CATTNSRGGNEKLFF.

Comment on this clone: The sample has other DNA sequences that encode this CDR3 too. The chain is built from TRBV18 and TRBJ1-2; 9 nucleotides agree with TRBD1. This CDR3 spans 14 amino acids. In germline, CDR1 is KGHSH, CDR2 LQKENI. V dropped 3 bases and J dropped 1; count of bases not matched to a gene: 0. Here the CDR3 reads CASSPDRGNYGYTF. DNA of the CDR3: TGTGCCAGCTCACCGGACAGGGGTAACTATGGCTACACCTTC.

This rearrangement joins TRBV4-2 to TRBJ1-1; TRBD1 matches at 8 bases. CDR1 and CDR2 from the germline V gene are LGHNA and YNFKEQ. The CDR3 is made up of 14 amino acids. Unmatched junction bases numbered 2, after V lost 4 bases and J lost 1 base. CDR3 region: CASSLDRENTEAFF. The CDR3 DNA reads TGTGCCAGCAGCCTGGACAGGGAGAACACTGAAGCTTTCTTT.

This chain connects TRBV30 to TRBJ2-1; 13 bases are shared with TRBD2. Unmatched junction bases numbered 3, after V lost 1 base and J lost 9 bases. The CDR3 loop spans 14 amino acids. Germline V CDR1 and CDR2: GTSNPN, SVGIG (reference sequence). CDR3 amino acids: CAWSEGLAGSEQFF. Written as DNA, the CDR3 is TGTGCCTGGAGTGAGGGACTAGCGGGGTCTGAGCAGTTCTTC.

The chain has TRBV27 and TRBJ2-7, with 10 bases identical to TRBD1. This CDR3 is 14 amino acids long. V was clipped by 6 bases and J by 5 bases; unmatched bases: 7. Germline V gene sequence: CDR1 MNHEY, CDR2 SMNVEV (reference sequence). The CDR3, as DNA: TGTGCCAGCAGGAGACAGGGGGCGCGGGACGAGCAGTACTTC. This codes for CASRRQGARDEQYF.

This clone was seen a few times. The rearrangement uses TRBV5-1 and TRBJ2-2; maybe TRBD2 (5 bases). CDR1 is SGHRS, CDR2 YFSETQ, per germline. V lost 0 bases and J lost 7, with 13 bases in between. The CDR3 extends over 15 amino acids. The CDR3 loop is CASSLAWLAGGELFF. CDR3 in DNA: TGCGCCAGCAGCTTGGCCTGGCTAGCAGGCGGGGAGCTGTTTTTT.

This clone showed up just a few times. This specimen includes other DNA sequences encoding the same CDR3. For the CDR3, the DNA is TGTGCCAGCAGTAGGGGCAGGGGTGAAAAACTGTTTTTT. Its protein product is CASSRGRGEKLFF. This chain connects TRBV6-5 to TRBJ1-4, with D possibly TRBD1 on 6 matching bases. This CDR3 spans 13 amino acids. Trimming shortened V by 5 bases and J by 7 bases, and 11 bases separated the two germline ends. Germline V gene data show CDR1 as MNHEY and CDR2 as SVGAGI.

This chain connects TRBV28 to TRBJ2-7, with 8 bases aligning to TRBD2. The V segment lost 11 bases and the J segment 6 bases; nucleotides outside the gene matches: 15. This CDR3 is built from 14 residues. Germline V gene sequence: CDR1 MDHEN, CDR2 SYDVKM. The CDR3 DNA reads as TGTGCCGCTACTCGGGACGGGGGGGGAGTCGAGCAGTACTTC. Its translation: CAATRDGGGVEQYF.

The chain joins TRBV5-1 to TRBJ2-5, with 8 bases aligning to TRBD2. The CDR3 has 16 residues. CDR1 is SGHRS and CDR2 is YFSETQ in the germline V gene. V dropped 7 bases and J dropped 7; count of bases not matched to a gene: 18. The CDR3 DNA reads TGCGCCAGCGGCCGGATTTCCAGCGGGGGTTTTGGGACCCAGTACTTC. Encoded protein: CASGRISSGGFGTQYF.

This clone appeared a single time. This chain uses TRBV7-9 with TRBJ1-2; D is unresolved. Between the trimmed V and J ends, which lost 3 bases and 2 bases, there was a span of 10 bases. CDR1 and CDR2 (germline): SEHNR, FQNEAQ (reference sequence). This CDR3 region has 14 residues. The CDR3 reads CASSFGFVNYGYTF. The CDR3 bases are TGTGCCAGCAGCTTCGGGTTCGTCAACTATGGCTACACCTTC.

The chain joins TRBV2 to TRBJ2-3; 7 bases line up with TRBD2. The V gene end was trimmed by 6 bases and the J gene end by 4 bases; junction bases not matched to a gene: 4. Per germline, CDR1 SNHLY and CDR2 FYNNEI. The CDR3 is made up of 13 amino acids. The CDR3 loop reads CASRGRESDTQYF. CDR3 DNA: TGTGCCAGCAGGGGGAGGGAGTCAGATACGCAGTATTTT.

In its sample, this clone was seen a few times. For the CDR3, the DNA is TGTGCCAGCAGCTCAGGCTGGGGCGGAAACAATGAGCAGTTCTTC. This encodes CASSSGWGGNNEQFF. The gene calls are TRBV7-8 and TRBJ2-1; D possibly corresponds to TRBD1 (5 bases). Trimming removed 4 bases from V and 5 bases from J, with 15 bases in between. CDR1 SGHVS and CDR2 FQNEAQ come from the germline V gene. The CDR3 is made up of 15 amino acids.

The chain combines TRBV25-1 with TRBJ2-3, with a weak D call TRBD2 (5 bases). V lost 3 bases to trimming and J lost 8 bases, with 12 bases between them. There are 13 residues in the CDR3. Germline V lookup: CDR1 MGHDK, CDR2 SYGVNS. CDR3 sequence reads: CASSDTGYRTQYF. The CDR3 DNA is TGTGCCAGCAGTGATACGGGGTATCGTACGCAGTATTTT. Full variable domain (missing parts from reference TRBV25-1 and TRBJ2-3): EADIYQTPRYLVIGTGKKITLECSQTMGHDKMYWYQQDPGMELHLIHYSYGVNSTEKGDLSSESTVSRIRTEHFPLTLESARPSHTSQYLCASSDTGYRTQYFGPGTRLTVL.